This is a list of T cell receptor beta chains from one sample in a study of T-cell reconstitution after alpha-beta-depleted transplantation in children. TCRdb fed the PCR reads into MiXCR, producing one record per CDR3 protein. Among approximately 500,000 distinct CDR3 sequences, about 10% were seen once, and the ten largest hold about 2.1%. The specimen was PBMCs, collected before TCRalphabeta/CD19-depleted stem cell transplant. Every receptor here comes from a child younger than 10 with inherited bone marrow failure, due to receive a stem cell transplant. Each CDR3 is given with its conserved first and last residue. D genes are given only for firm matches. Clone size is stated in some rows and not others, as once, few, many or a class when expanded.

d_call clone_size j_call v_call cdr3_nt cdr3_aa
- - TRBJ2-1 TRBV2 TGTGCCAGCGGGTACCTTGGGGACAATGAGCAGTTCTTC CASGYLGDNEQFF
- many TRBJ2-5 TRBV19 TGTGCCAGTAGTATAGATGGCGAAGAGACCCAGTACTTC CASSIDGEETQYF
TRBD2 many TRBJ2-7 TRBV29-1 TGCAGCGTTGACGGGACCGGGAGGAACGAGCAGTACTTC CSVDGTGRNEQYF
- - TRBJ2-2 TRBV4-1 TGCGCCAGCAGCCAAGATCTATCCGAGGGCCCTGGAACCGGGGAGCTGTTTTTT CASSQDLSEGPGTGELFF
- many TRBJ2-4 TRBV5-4 TGTGCCAGCAGCCCGGATGGTTTGAGGATAGCCAAAAACATTCAGTACTTC CASSPDGLRIAKNIQYF
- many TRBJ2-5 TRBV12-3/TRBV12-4 TGTGCCAGCAGTTTAGACGGGGTGCGGGGAGCGGCTACTCAAGAGACCCAGTACTTC CASSLDGVRGAATQETQYF
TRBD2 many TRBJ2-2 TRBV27 TGTGCCAGCAGTTTAGGACTAGCGGGAGTCGGGACCGGGGAGCTGTTTTTT CASSLGLAGVGTGELFF
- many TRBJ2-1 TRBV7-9 TGTGCCAGCAGCTTAGAGGAGCAGTTCTTC CASSLEEQFF
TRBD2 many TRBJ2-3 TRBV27 TGTGCCAGCAGTTTTTCGACTAGCGGGAGGGCCTTTGATGCGACAGATACGCAGTATTTT CASSFSTSGRAFDATDTQYF
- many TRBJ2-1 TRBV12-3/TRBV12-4 TGTGCCAGCAGCTTAAAACAGGGAGCGGAGTTCTTC CASSLKQGAEFF
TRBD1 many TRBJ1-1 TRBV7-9 TGTGCCAGCAGCCCAGGACAGGGCAAAGATGAAGCTTTCTTT CASSPGQGKDEAFF
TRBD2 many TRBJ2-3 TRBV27 TGTGCCAGCAGTTTCCAACTAGCGGGAGTAGATACGCAGTATTTT CASSFQLAGVDTQYF
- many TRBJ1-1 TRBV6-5 TGTGCCAGCAGTACCGGCTACAAGACAGGCTACCTTACTGAAGCTTTCTTT CASSTGYKTGYLTEAFF
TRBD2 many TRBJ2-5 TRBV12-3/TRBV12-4 TGTGCCAGCAGTATGACTAGCGGCTTCCAAGAGACCCAGTACTTC CASSMTSGFQETQYF
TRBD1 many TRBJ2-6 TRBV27 TGTGCCAGCAGTTTACAGGGGGCGGCTGGGGCCAACGTCCTGACTTTC CASSLQGAAGANVLTF
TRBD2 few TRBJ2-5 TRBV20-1 TGCAGTGCTAGAGGACTAGCGGGAGAGACCCAGTACTTC CSARGLAGETQYF
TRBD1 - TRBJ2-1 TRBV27 TGTGCCAGCACCCTCGACAGGGTTGGAGGCAATGAGCAGTTCTTC CASTLDRVGGNEQFF
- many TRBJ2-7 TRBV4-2 TGTGCCAGCAGCCAGAGTATACGGAATTACTACGAGCAGTACTTC CASSQSIRNYYEQYF
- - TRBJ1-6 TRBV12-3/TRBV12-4 TGTGCCTGCAGTAATACAGGGAATTCACCCCTCCACTTT CACSNTGNSPLHF
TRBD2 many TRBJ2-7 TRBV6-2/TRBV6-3 TGTGCCAGCAGGAAGGTAGCGGGCAACCTACCTTCCTACGAGCAGTACTTC CASRKVAGNLPSYEQYF
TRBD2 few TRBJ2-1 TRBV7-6 TGTGCCAGCAGCTTATTAGCGGGAGGGCGGTACAATGAGCAGTTCTTC CASSLLAGGRYNEQFF
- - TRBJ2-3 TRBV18 TGTGCCAGCTCACCACGTGAAGGGGTCAGCACAGATACGCAGTATTTT CASSPREGVSTDTQYF
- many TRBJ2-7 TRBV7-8 TGTGCCAGCAGCTCTCCGGGACCCTACGTCTACGAGCAGTACTTC CASSSPGPYVYEQYF
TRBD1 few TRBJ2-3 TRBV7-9 TGTGCCAGCAGGCCCCGGGACAGGGGGCCGACAGATACGCAGTATTTT CASRPRDRGPTDTQYF
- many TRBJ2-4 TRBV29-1 TGCAGCGTTGAAGGGGCGGGATCCCAAAACATTCAGTACTTC CSVEGAGSQNIQYF
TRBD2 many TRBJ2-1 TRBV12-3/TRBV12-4 TGTGCCAGCAGTTTGGTATTTTTTGTTGGGACTAGGGGCAATGAGCAGTTCTTC CASSLVFFVGTRGNEQFF
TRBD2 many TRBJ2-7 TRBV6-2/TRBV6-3 TGTGCCAGCAGCCGAGGACTAGCGGGCTCCTACGAGCAGTACTTC CASSRGLAGSYEQYF
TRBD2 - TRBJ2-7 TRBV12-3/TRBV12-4 TGTGCCAGCAGTCCGGGACTAGTGGGGTGGGGAGGCTACGAGCAGTACTTC CASSPGLVGWGGYEQYF
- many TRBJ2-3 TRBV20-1 TGCAGTGCTAGAGATCTGTGGGACGGAGGCACAGATACGCAGTATTTT CSARDLWDGGTDTQYF
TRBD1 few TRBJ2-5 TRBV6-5 TGTGCCAGCAGTTACGGCTCAGGGGGTATCCAAGAGACCCAGTACTTC CASSYGSGGIQETQYF
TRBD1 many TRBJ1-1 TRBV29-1 TGCAGCGTTGCCCTAAAGGTCGCGGACAGGGAGACTTTCTTT CSVALKVADRETFF
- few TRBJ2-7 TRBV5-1 TGCGCCAGCAGCTTTCGGGGGTGGCAGGACGAGCAGTACTTC CASSFRGWQDEQYF
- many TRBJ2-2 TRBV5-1 TGCGCCAGCAGCGCACTACCTTTCACCGGGGAGCTGTTTTTT CASSALPFTGELFF
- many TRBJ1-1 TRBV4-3 TGCGCCAGCAGCCAAGATACCATGAACACTGAAGCTTTCTTT CASSQDTMNTEAFF
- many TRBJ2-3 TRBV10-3 TGTGCCATCAGCACTAGTGATACGCAGTATTTT CAISTSDTQYF
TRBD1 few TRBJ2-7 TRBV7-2 TGTGCCAGCAGCTTAGCGTGGGGACAGTCCTCCTACGAGCAGTACTTC CASSLAWGQSSYEQYF